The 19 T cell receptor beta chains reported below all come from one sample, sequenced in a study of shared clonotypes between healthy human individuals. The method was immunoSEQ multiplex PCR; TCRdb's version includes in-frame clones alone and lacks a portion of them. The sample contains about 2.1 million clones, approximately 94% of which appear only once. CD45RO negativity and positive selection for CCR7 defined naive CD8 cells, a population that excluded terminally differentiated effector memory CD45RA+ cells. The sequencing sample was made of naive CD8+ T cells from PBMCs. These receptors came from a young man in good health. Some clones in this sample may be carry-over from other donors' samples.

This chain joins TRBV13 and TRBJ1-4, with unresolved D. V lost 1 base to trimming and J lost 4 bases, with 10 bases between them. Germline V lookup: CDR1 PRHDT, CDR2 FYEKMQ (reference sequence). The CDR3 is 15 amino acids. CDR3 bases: TGTGCCAGCAGCTTAGTTTCGGTACATAATGAAAAACTGTTTTTT. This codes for CASSLVSVHNEKLFF.

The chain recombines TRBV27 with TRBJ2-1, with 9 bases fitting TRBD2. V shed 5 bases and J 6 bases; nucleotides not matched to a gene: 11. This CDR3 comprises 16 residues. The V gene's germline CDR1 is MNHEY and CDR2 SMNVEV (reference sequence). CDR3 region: CASSPALAGPINEQFF. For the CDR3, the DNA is TGTGCCAGCAGTCCAGCTCTAGCGGGGCCTATCAATGAGCAGTTCTTC.

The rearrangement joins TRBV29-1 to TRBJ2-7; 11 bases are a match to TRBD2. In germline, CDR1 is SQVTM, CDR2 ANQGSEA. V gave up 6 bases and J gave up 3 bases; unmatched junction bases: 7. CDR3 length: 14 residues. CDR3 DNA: TGCAGCGTCGGGGGACTAGCGGAGAGCTACGAGCAGTACTTC. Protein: CSVGGLAESYEQYF.

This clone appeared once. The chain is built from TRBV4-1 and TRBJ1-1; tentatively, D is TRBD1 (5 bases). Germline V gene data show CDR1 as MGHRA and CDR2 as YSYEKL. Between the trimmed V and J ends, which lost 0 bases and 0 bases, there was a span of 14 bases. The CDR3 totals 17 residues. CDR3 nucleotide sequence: TGCGCCAGCAGCCAAGATGGAAGGAGGGGTATGAACACTGAAGCTTTCTTT. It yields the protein CASSQDGRRGMNTEAFF.

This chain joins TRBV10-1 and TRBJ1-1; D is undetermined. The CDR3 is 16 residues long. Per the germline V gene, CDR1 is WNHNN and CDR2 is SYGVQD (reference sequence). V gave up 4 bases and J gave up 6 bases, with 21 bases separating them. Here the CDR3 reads CASSGAPQVERAEAFF. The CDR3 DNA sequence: TGCGCCAGCAGTGGAGCCCCCCAAGTCGAGAGGGCTGAAGCTTTCTTT.

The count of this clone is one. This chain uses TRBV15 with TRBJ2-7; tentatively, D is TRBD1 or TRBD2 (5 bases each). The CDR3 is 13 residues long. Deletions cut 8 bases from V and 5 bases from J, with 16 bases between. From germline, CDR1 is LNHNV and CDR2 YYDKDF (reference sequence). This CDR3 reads CATFSSGTNEQYF. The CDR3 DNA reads TGTGCCACCTTTAGTTCGGGGACCAACGAGCAGTACTTC. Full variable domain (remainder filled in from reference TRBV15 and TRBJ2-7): DAMVIQNPRYQVTQFGKPVTLSCSQTLNHNVMYWYQQKSSQAPKLLFHYYDKDFNNEADTPDNFQSRRPNTSFCFLDIRSPGLGDTAMYLCATFSSGTNEQYFGPGTRLTVT.

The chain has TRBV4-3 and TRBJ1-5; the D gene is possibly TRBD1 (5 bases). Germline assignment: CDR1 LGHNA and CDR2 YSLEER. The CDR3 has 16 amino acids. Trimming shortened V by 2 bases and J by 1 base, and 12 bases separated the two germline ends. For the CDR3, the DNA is TGCGCCAGCAGCCAAACCCGGGGGAGAAGCAATCAGCCCCAGCATTTT. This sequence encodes CASSQTRGRSNQPQHF.

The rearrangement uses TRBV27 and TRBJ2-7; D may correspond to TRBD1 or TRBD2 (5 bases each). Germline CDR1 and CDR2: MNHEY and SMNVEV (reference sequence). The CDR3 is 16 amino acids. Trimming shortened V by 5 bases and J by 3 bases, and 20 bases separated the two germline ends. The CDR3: CASSLLTRDGHYEQYF. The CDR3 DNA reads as TGTGCCAGCAGTCTCCTGACCCGGGACGGGCACTACGAGCAGTACTTC.

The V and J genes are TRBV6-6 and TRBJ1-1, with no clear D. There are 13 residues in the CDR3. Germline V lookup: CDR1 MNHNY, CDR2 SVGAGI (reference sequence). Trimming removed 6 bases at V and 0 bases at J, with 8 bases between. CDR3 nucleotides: TGTGCCAGCAGCTTCACAGTGAACACTGAAGCTTTCTTT. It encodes CASSFTVNTEAFF.

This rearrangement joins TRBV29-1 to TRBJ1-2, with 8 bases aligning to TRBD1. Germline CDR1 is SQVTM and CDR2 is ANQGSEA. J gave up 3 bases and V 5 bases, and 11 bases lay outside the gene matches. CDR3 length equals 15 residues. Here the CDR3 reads CSVLAPQDRDYGYTF. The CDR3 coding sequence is TGCAGCGTTCTTGCCCCACAGGACAGGGACTATGGCTACACCTTC. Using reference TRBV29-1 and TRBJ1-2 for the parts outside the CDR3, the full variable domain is SAVISQKPSRDICQRGTSLTIQCQVDSQVTMMFWYRQQPGQSLTLIATANQGSEATYESGFVIDKFPISRPNLTFSTLTVSNMSPEDSSIYLCSVLAPQDRDYGYTFGSGTRLTVV.

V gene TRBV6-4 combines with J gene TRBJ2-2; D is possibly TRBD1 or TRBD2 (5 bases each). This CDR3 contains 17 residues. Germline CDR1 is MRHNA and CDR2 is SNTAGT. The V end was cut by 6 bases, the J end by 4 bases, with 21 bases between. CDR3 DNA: TGTGCCAGCAGCAAGTCCGGGACCCCCCGGTCCACCGGGGAGCTGTTTTTT. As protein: CASSKSGTPRSTGELFF.

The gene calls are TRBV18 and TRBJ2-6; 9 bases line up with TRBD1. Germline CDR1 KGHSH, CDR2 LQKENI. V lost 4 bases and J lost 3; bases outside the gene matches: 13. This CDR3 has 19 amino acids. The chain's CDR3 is CASSLVGRTGVYGANVLTF. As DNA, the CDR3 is TGTGCCAGCTCACTCGTCGGCCGGACAGGGGTTTATGGGGCCAACGTCCTGACTTTC. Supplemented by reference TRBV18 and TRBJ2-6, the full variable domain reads NAGVMQNPRHLVRRRGQEARLRCSPMKGHSHVYWYRQLPEEGLKFMVYLQKENIIDESGMPKERFSAEFPKEGPSILRIQQVVRGDSAAYFCASSLVGRTGVYGANVLTFGAGSRLTVL.

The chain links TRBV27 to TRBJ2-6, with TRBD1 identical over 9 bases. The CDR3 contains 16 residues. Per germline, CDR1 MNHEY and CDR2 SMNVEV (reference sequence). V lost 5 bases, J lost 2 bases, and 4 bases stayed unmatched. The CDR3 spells CASSNTGGAGANVLTF. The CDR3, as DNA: TGTGCCAGCAGTAATACAGGGGGCGCTGGGGCCAACGTCCTGACTTTC.

CDR3: CAWSDRDRGYNEQFF. CDR3 in DNA: TGTGCCTGGAGTGACCGGGACAGGGGGTACAATGAGCAGTTCTTC. This sequence joins TRBV30 and TRBJ2-1, with 11 positions matching TRBD1. The CDR3 contains 15 residues. J was trimmed by 4 bases and V by 1 base; bases with no gene match: 3. The V gene's germline CDR1 is GTSNPN and CDR2 SVGIG (reference sequence).

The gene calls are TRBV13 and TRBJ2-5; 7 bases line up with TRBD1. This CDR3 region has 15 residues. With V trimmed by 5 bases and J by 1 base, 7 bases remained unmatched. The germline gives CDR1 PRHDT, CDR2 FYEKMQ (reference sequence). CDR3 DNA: TGTGCCAGCAGCCCCGCCTACAGGGGCCAAGAGACCCAGTACTTC. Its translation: CASSPAYRGQETQYF.

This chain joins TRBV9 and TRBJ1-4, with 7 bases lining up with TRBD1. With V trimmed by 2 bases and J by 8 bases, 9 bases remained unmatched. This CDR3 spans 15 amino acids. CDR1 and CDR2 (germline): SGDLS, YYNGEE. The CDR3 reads CASSVTGSGGEKLFF. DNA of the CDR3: TGTGCCAGCAGCGTGACAGGGAGTGGAGGGGAAAAACTGTTTTTT.

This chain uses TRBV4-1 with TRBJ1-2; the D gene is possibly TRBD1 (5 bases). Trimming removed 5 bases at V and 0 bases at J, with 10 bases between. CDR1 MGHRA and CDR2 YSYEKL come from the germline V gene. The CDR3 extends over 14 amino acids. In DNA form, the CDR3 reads TGCGCCAGCAGCTCCGGGACTTCTAACTATGGCTACACCTTC. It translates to CASSSGTSNYGYTF.

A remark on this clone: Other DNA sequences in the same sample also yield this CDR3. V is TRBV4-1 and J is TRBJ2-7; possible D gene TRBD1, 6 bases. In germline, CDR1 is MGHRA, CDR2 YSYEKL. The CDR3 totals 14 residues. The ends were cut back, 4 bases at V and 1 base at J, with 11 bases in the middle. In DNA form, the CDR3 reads TGCGCCAGCAGCCCGAGGACAGCTTCCTACGAGCAGTACTTC. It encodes CASSPRTASYEQYF.

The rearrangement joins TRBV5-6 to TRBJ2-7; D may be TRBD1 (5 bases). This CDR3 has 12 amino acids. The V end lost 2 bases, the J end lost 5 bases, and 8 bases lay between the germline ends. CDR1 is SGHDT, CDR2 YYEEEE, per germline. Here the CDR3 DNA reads TGTGCCAGCAGCTTTCAGGGTAACGAGCAGTACTTC. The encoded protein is CASSFQGNEQYF.